One and the same sample provided the 21 T cell receptor beta chains below, sequenced in a study of shared clonotypes between healthy human individuals (dated by TCRdb to the early 2020s). Preparation of the library involved the immunoSEQ multiplex PCR assay. TCRdb took this table from immuneACCESS and kept in-frame rearrangements with V and J called. Such tables lack part of the clones; where checked against another copy, unresolved V genes explain under half of the gap, and the rest is unexplained. Counted in this sample were 2.5 million or so clones; roughly nine tenths of them appeared once. Over 0.12% of the sample is in the top ten clones. The specimen sequenced was naive CD4+ T cells sorted from blood. This specimen's cell subset or site label, per the study, means: CD45RA+ positively selected. These receptors originate from a man aged 18 to 29 in good health.

J is TRBJ2-5 and V is TRBV28; 9 positions match TRBD2. The trim removed 5 bases at V and 1 base at J, leaving 5 bases unmatched. The germline V gene has CDR1 MDHEN and CDR2 SYDVKM. The CDR3 covers 15 residues. The CDR3 sequence: CASSLAGPSQETQYF. CDR3 coding DNA: TGTGCCAGCAGTCTAGCGGGGCCTTCCCAAGAGACCCAGTACTTC.

V gene TRBV4-3 combines with J gene TRBJ2-1, with 7 bases aligning to TRBD2. CDR3 size: 16 residues. V was clipped by 2 bases and J by 9 bases; unmatched bases: 13. Germline V gene data show CDR1 as LGHNA and CDR2 as YSLEER. The CDR3 coding sequence is TGCGCCAGCAGCCAAAATTCCGGGGGGTTCTTTGGTGAGCAGTTCTTC. Its protein is CASSQNSGGFFGEQFF.

The J gene is TRBJ1-5, the V gene TRBV6-5, with D unresolved. The CDR3 has 14 residues. CDR1 is MNHEY, CDR2 SVGAGI, per germline. Trimming pared 0 bases from V and 0 bases from J, leaving 3 bases between. The CDR3 DNA reads as TGTGCCAGCAGTTACTCGTTTAGCAATCAGCCCCAGCATTTT. It specifies CASSYSFSNQPQHF.

For this clone: Distinct nucleotide sequences in the sample also encode this CDR3. The V call is TRBV18, the J call TRBJ1-5, with D unresolved. This CDR3 contains 14 residues. V was shortened by 3 bases and J by 0 bases, with 6 bases between the two germline ends. In germline, CDR1 is KGHSH, CDR2 LQKENI. The CDR3 DNA reads TGTGCCAGCTCACCGCTCGATAGCAATCAGCCCCAGCATTTT. Residues: CASSPLDSNQPQHF.

The CDR3 loop reads CASSLALIPGQLSNQPQHF. CDR3 coding DNA: TGTGCCAGCAGCTTAGCGCTAATCCCGGGACAGCTTAGCAATCAGCCCCAGCATTTT. The chain combines TRBV7-9 with TRBJ1-5; 7 bases are a match to TRBD1. Looked up from germline, CDR1 is SEHNR and CDR2 is FQNEAQ (reference sequence). The CDR3 contains 19 residues. Trimming took 0 bases from V and 0 from J; bases not matched to a gene: 11. Looking up the rest from reference TRBV7-9 and TRBJ1-5 gives the full variable domain: DTGVSQNPRHKITKRGQNVTFRCDPISEHNRLYWYRQTLGQGPEFLTYFQNEAQLEKSRLLSDRFSAERPKGSFSTLEIQRTEQGDSAMYLCASSLALIPGQLSNQPQHFGDGTRLSIL.

In regard to this clone: The same CDR3 is also encoded by other DNA sequences in this sample. The rearrangement links TRBV28 to TRBJ1-5; D is ambiguous. Looked up from germline, CDR1 is MDHEN and CDR2 is SYDVKM. V gave up 2 bases and J gave up 0 bases, with 5 bases separating them. The CDR3 totals 14 residues. The CDR3 loop reads CASSLTASNQPQHF. The CDR3 coding sequence is TGTGCCAGCAGTTTAACAGCTAGCAATCAGCCCCAGCATTTT.

The chain joins TRBV25-1 to TRBJ1-6; D is undetermined. The ends were cut back, 2 bases at V and 9 bases at J, with 5 bases in the middle. Germline CDR1 MGHDK, CDR2 SYGVNS. CDR3 length: 12 residues. The CDR3 spells CASSEIGSPLHF. Here the CDR3 DNA reads TGTGCCAGCAGTGAAATCGGTTCACCCCTCCACTTT.

V usage is TRBV5-1 and J usage is TRBJ1-1; D remains unclear. CDR3 size: 14 residues. Germline V gene lookup returns CDR1 SGHRS and CDR2 YFSETQ. Between the trimmed V and J ends, which lost 0 bases and 7 bases, there was a span of 13 bases. This CDR3 is CASSLVMGKGEAFF. The CDR3 nucleotides read TGCGCCAGCAGCTTGGTTATGGGAAAGGGTGAAGCTTTCTTT. The whole variable domain, filled in from reference TRBV5-1 and TRBJ1-1, reads KAGVTQTPRYLIKTRGQQVTLSCSPISGHRSVSWYQQTPGQGLQFLFEYFSETQRNKGNFPGRFSGRQFSNSRSEMNVSTLELGDSALYLCASSLVMGKGEAFFGQGTRLTVV.

The genes are TRBV7-9 and TRBJ2-7; TRBD1 aligns across 9 bases. This CDR3 comprises 15 residues. Trimming removed 1 base from V and 2 bases from J; junction bases left unmatched: 3. The germline V gene has CDR1 SEHNR and CDR2 FQNEAQ (reference sequence). CDR3 in DNA: TGTGCCAGCAGCTTAGACGGGACAGGGACCTACGAGCAGTACTTC. Protein product: CASSLDGTGTYEQYF. The entire variable domain, with the rest obtained from reference TRBV7-9 and TRBJ2-7, is as follows: DTGVSQNPRHKITKRGQNVTFRCDPISEHNRLYWYRQTLGQGPEFLTYFQNEAQLEKSRLLSDRFSAERPKGSFSTLEIQRTEQGDSAMYLCASSLDGTGTYEQYFGPGTRLTVT.

This chain links TRBV28 with TRBJ1-2; D is ambiguous. Germline CDR1 and CDR2: MDHEN and SYDVKM. V was cut by 3 bases and J by 0 bases, with 8 bases left in between. The CDR3 extends over 14 amino acids. CDR3 amino acids: CASSLLMANYGYTF. CDR3 bases: TGTGCCAGCAGTTTGTTAATGGCTAACTATGGCTACACCTTC.

The V gene is TRBV5-6, the J gene TRBJ1-1; D is uncertain. Trimming took 2 bases from V and 1 from J, leaving 6 bases between them. The germline CDR1 and CDR2 sequences are SGHDT and YYEEEE. The CDR3 consists of 13 residues. In nucleotides, the CDR3 is TGTGCCAGCAGCTTCGGGCCGAACACTGAAGCTTTCTTT. Its translation: CASSFGPNTEAFF.

V and J are TRBV30 and TRBJ2-1; no clear D gene. Germline-derived CDR1 and CDR2 are GTSNPN and SVGIG (reference sequence). This CDR3 has 14 amino acids. Trimming removed 2 bases from V and 0 bases from J, with 8 bases in between. CDR3 sequence: CAWSRTGSYNEQFF. The DNA for the CDR3 is TGTGCCTGGAGTCGGACGGGCTCCTACAATGAGCAGTTCTTC.

J is TRBJ1-3 and V is TRBV5-6; no firm D call. The CDR3 runs to 14 residues. The V end lost 2 bases, the J end lost 0 bases, and 6 bases lay between the germline ends. Germline V gene data show CDR1 as SGHDT and CDR2 as YYEEEE. This CDR3 reads CASSLIISGNTIYF. The CDR3 DNA follows: TGTGCCAGCAGCTTAATTATCTCTGGAAACACCATATATTTT.

The gene calls are TRBV6-1 and TRBJ1-1; 7 nucleotides align to TRBD1. V shed 3 bases, J shed 1 base, and the junction held 11 bases outside the gene matches. The CDR3 has 17 residues. Per the germline V gene, CDR1 is MNHNS and CDR2 is SASEGT. The CDR3 coding sequence is TGTGCCAGCAGTGAGGTGATCTGGACAGGACAGAACACTGAAGCTTTCTTT. This codes for CASSEVIWTGQNTEAFF.

The J gene is TRBJ2-5, the V gene TRBV25-1, with TRBD1 matching 8 bases. CDR3 length: 17 amino acids. Germline V gives CDR1 MGHDK, CDR2 SYGVNS. The trim removed 1 base at V and 1 base at J, leaving 8 bases unmatched. CDR3 loop: CASSESGRGTGQETQYF. The CDR3 nucleotides are TGTGCCAGCAGTGAATCCGGGCGAGGGACAGGCCAAGAGACCCAGTACTTC.

The chain employs TRBV15 and TRBJ2-6, with 10 nucleotides matching TRBD1. The length of the CDR3 is 18 residues. The germline gives CDR1 LNHNV, CDR2 YYDKDF (reference sequence). Trimming at V came to 1 base and at J to 0 bases, leaving 3 bases not matched to a gene. The CDR3 DNA is TGTGCCACCAGCAGAGGACAGGGGGCGAGCTCTGGGGCCAACGTCCTGACTTTC. It specifies CATSRGQGASSGANVLTF.

This clone was counted between two and nine times. The chain carries TRBV28 and TRBJ1-5, with a tentative D call TRBD1 (6 bases). Trimming shortened V by 10 bases and J by 6 bases, and 13 bases separated the two germline ends. The CDR3 is made up of 12 amino acids. The germline gives CDR1 MDHEN, CDR2 SYDVKM. The CDR3 nucleotides are TGTGCCATCACAGGGAACGGTCAGCCCCAGCATTTT. Encoded protein: CAITGNGQPQHF.

This clone has more than one count but fewer than ten. The V and J genes are TRBV2 and TRBJ1-5; possibly TRBD1 for D (5 bases). Trimming shortened V by 5 bases and J by 3 bases, and 11 bases separated the two germline ends. CDR3 length: 14 residues. Germline V gene sequence: CDR1 SNHLY, CDR2 FYNNEI. The CDR3 here is CASSTQGPNQPQHF. The CDR3 nucleotides read TGTGCCAGCAGTACTCAGGGTCCCAATCAGCCCCAGCATTTT.

The chain joins TRBV5-1 to TRBJ2-7; 9 bases are shared with TRBD1. Per germline, CDR1 SGHRS and CDR2 YFSETQ. CDR3 length equals 14 residues. V gave up 4 bases and J gave up 2 bases; unmatched junction bases: 4. The CDR3 here is CASSGQGLAYEQYF. In nucleotides, the CDR3 is TGCGCCAGCAGCGGACAGGGGCTCGCCTACGAGCAGTACTTC.

The genes are TRBV6-1 and TRBJ2-7, with 7 bases aligning to TRBD1. V was pared by 2 bases and J by 1 base, with 11 bases of the junction left unmatched. The V gene's germline CDR1 is MNHNS and CDR2 SASEGT. The CDR3 contains 17 residues. The CDR3 DNA reads as TGTGCCAGCAGTGAATTACGGGACAGCCAATTTTCCTACGAGCAGTACTTC. Translated: CASSELRDSQFSYEQYF.

This chain uses TRBV2 with TRBJ2-1, with 8 bases lining up with TRBD2. Germline assignment: CDR1 SNHLY and CDR2 FYNNEI. This CDR3 has 14 residues. V lost 7 bases to trimming and J lost 5 bases; unmatched junction nucleotides: 7. For the CDR3, the DNA is TGTGCCAGCACGCGGCTAGCGGGCAACAATGAGCAGTTCTTC. Translated: CASTRLAGNNEQFF.